This is a list of T cell receptor beta chains from one sample in a study of blood T cell repertoires in COVID-19. TCRdb's copy holds only in-frame clones and misses some; the assay was immunoSEQ multiplex PCR. The sample has 90,000 to 130,000 clones; approximately 81% are singletons. The sample comprised peripheral blood. These receptors were taken from a man aged 40-49 years with acute or convalescent COVID-19. The CDR3 runs from the conserved cysteine through the conserved F or W. D genes are given only for firm matches. Some rows mark clone size as missing; the rest say once, few, many or name a class of expanded clone.

CDR3 DNA: TGTGCCAGCAGACTAAGCGGGAGGGCCAATGAGCAGTTCTTC; CDR3 protein: CASRLSGRANEQFF; D gene: TRBD2; J gene: TRBJ2-1; clone size: .; V gene: TRBV7-2
CDR3 DNA: TGTGCCAGCAGCCCCCAGACTAGCGGGGGCACCGGGGAGCTGTTTTTT; CDR3 protein: CASSPQTSGGTGELFF; D gene: TRBD2; J gene: TRBJ2-2; clone size: .; V gene: TRBV9
CDR3 DNA: TGTGCCAGCAGTTCCATGAAACAGGGGCGGGGCGAGACCCAGTACTTC; CDR3 protein: CASSSMKQGRGETQYF; D gene: .; J gene: TRBJ2-5; clone size: .; V gene: TRBV7-2
CDR3 DNA: TGCGCCAGCAGTGTAGTGGTTGGCACAGATACGCAGTATTTT; CDR3 protein: CASSVVVGTDTQYF; D gene: .; J gene: TRBJ2-3; clone size: .; V gene: TRBV10-1
CDR3 DNA: TGTGCCAGCAGTCCTTGGTCTGGCGGAAACACCATATATTTT; CDR3 protein: CASSPWSGGNTIYF; D gene: .; J gene: TRBJ1-3; clone size: .; V gene: TRBV3-1/TRBV3-2
CDR3 DNA: TGTGCCAGCAGCCTAACAGGGGGTAAGGCTGAAGCTTTCTTT; CDR3 protein: CASSLTGGKAEAFF; D gene: TRBD1; J gene: TRBJ1-1; clone size: .; V gene: TRBV5-6
CDR3 DNA: TGCGCCAGCAGCTTGCCGGGACTAGCGAAACAAGAGACCCAGTACTTC; CDR3 protein: CASSLPGLAKQETQYF; D gene: TRBD2; J gene: TRBJ2-5; clone size: .; V gene: TRBV5-1
CDR3 DNA: TGTGCCAGTAGTATGCGGCAGAACTATGGCTACACCTTC; CDR3 protein: CASSMRQNYGYTF; D gene: .; J gene: TRBJ1-2; clone size: .; V gene: TRBV19
CDR3 DNA: TGTGCCAGCAGTGACTCGAGAGTCGGTAATTCACCCCTCCACTTT; CDR3 protein: CASSDSRVGNSPLHF; D gene: .; J gene: TRBJ1-6; clone size: few; V gene: TRBV2
CDR3 DNA: TGTGCCAGCAGCCAAGAGTTTAAGCGGGAGACGGGCAATGAGCAGTTCTTC; CDR3 protein: CASSQEFKRETGNEQFF; D gene: TRBD2; J gene: TRBJ2-1; clone size: .; V gene: TRBV3-1/TRBV3-2
CDR3 DNA: TGTGCCAGCAGCCAAGATCGTCTGGGCAGGGGTGAAGAGCAGTACTTC; CDR3 protein: CASSQDRLGRGEEQYF; D gene: .; J gene: TRBJ2-7; clone size: .; V gene: TRBV3-1/TRBV3-2
CDR3 DNA: TGTGCCAGCTCACCAGGCGGTTCTGGGGCCAACGTCCTGACTTTC; CDR3 protein: CASSPGGSGANVLTF; D gene: .; J gene: TRBJ2-6; clone size: .; V gene: TRBV18
CDR3 DNA: TGTGCCAGCAGTGAAGGGGGAAGCTTTGGCGGGAGGGGTCGCACCTACAATGAGCAGTTCTTC; CDR3 protein: CASSEGGSFGGRGRTYNEQFF; D gene: TRBD2; J gene: TRBJ2-1; clone size: .; V gene: TRBV2
CDR3 DNA: TGTGCCAGCTCACCACCTAAAGACAGGAACACTGAAGCTTTCTTT; CDR3 protein: CASSPPKDRNTEAFF; D gene: .; J gene: TRBJ1-1; clone size: .; V gene: TRBV18
CDR3 DNA: TGTGCCAGCAGCTTAAGAGGGAGGGCCGGGGAGACCCAGTACTTC; CDR3 protein: CASSLRGRAGETQYF; D gene: TRBD2; J gene: TRBJ2-5; clone size: .; V gene: TRBV7-6
CDR3 DNA: TGTGCCAGCAGCTTAGTTGGCAGGGGGAGGCGAAACTATGGCTACACCTTC; CDR3 protein: CASSLVGRGRRNYGYTF; D gene: TRBD1; J gene: TRBJ1-2; clone size: .; V gene: TRBV7-8
CDR3 DNA: TGTGCCAGCAGTTCCCCACAGGGGGCTTCCTACGAGCAGTACTTC; CDR3 protein: CASSSPQGASYEQYF; D gene: TRBD1; J gene: TRBJ2-7; clone size: .; V gene: TRBV28
CDR3 DNA: TGTGCCATCAACCCGACACCCAACACTGAAGCTTTCTTT; CDR3 protein: CAINPTPNTEAFF; D gene: .; J gene: TRBJ1-1; clone size: .; V gene: TRBV10-3
CDR3 DNA: TGTGCCAGCATAGGAGCCGGCAATCAGCCCCAGCATTTT; CDR3 protein: CASIGAGNQPQHF; D gene: .; J gene: TRBJ1-5; clone size: .; V gene: TRBV28
CDR3 DNA: TGTGCCTGGAGTTTGGCAGGGGGCTACACCGGGGAGCTGTTTTTT; CDR3 protein: CAWSLAGGYTGELFF; D gene: TRBD1; J gene: TRBJ2-2; clone size: .; V gene: TRBV30
CDR3 DNA: TGTGCCAGCAGCCGTTACAATGAGCAGTTCTTC; CDR3 protein: CASSRYNEQFF; D gene: .; J gene: TRBJ2-1; clone size: .; V gene: TRBV6-6
CDR3 DNA: TGCGCCAGCAGCTCATTGGGACAGGGGAACAGGAATGAGCAGTTCTTC; CDR3 protein: CASSSLGQGNRNEQFF; D gene: TRBD1; J gene: TRBJ2-1; clone size: .; V gene: TRBV10-2
CDR3 DNA: TGTGCCAGCTCAACCGACAGGGGCCCGTACGAGCAGTACTTC; CDR3 protein: CASSTDRGPYEQYF; D gene: TRBD1; J gene: TRBJ2-7; clone size: .; V gene: TRBV18
CDR3 DNA: TGTGCCAGCAGTTACTCGAGCAGGGGAACGTTCGACGAGCAGTACTTC; CDR3 protein: CASSYSSRGTFDEQYF; D gene: .; J gene: TRBJ2-7; clone size: .; V gene: TRBV6-6
CDR3 DNA: TGTGCCAGTAGCTCAGGGACCTATAATTCACCCCTCCACTTT; CDR3 protein: CASSSGTYNSPLHF; D gene: .; J gene: TRBJ1-6; clone size: .; V gene: TRBV19
CDR3 DNA: TGTGCCAGCAGCCCGACTTATATGCAGCCCCAGCATTTT; CDR3 protein: CASSPTYMQPQHF; D gene: .; J gene: TRBJ1-5; clone size: .; V gene: TRBV28
CDR3 DNA: TGTGCCAGCAGCTCAAGAGGGCCAGCATACGAGCAGTACTTC; CDR3 protein: CASSSRGPAYEQYF; D gene: .; J gene: TRBJ2-7; clone size: .; V gene: TRBV28
CDR3 DNA: TGTGCCAGCAGCAGTTCTAACTATGGCTACACCTTC; CDR3 protein: CASSSSNYGYTF; D gene: .; J gene: TRBJ1-2; clone size: .; V gene: TRBV28
CDR3 DNA: TGCGCCAGCACCGGCTCGGGACATCCTAATTCACCCCTCCACTTT; CDR3 protein: CASTGSGHPNSPLHF; D gene: .; J gene: TRBJ1-6; clone size: .; V gene: TRBV5-1
CDR3 DNA: TGCGCCAGCAGCCCACAGGACAGGGAAGAGACCCAGTACTTC; CDR3 protein: CASSPQDREETQYF; D gene: TRBD1; J gene: TRBJ2-5; clone size: .; V gene: TRBV5-1
CDR3 DNA: TGTGCCAGTAGTACTACAGGGCGCTATGGTGGATACACCTTC; CDR3 protein: CASSTTGRYGGYTF; D gene: .; J gene: TRBJ1-2; clone size: once; V gene: TRBV19
CDR3 DNA: TGCGCCAGCAGCTTCGTAGGGAGCGATGAGCAGTTCTTC; CDR3 protein: CASSFVGSDEQFF; D gene: .; J gene: TRBJ2-1; clone size: .; V gene: TRBV5-1
CDR3 DNA: TGTGCCAGCAGCCCCGGACTAGCGGCCTCCACAGATACGCAGTATTTT; CDR3 protein: CASSPGLAASTDTQYF; D gene: TRBD2; J gene: TRBJ2-3; clone size: .; V gene: TRBV11-3
CDR3 DNA: TGTGCCAGCAGCCCCCAGCGGGTCTCCTACGAGCAGTACTTC; CDR3 protein: CASSPQRVSYEQYF; D gene: .; J gene: TRBJ2-7; clone size: once; V gene: TRBV11-2
CDR3 DNA: TGTGCCAGCCAGGCAGGGGGAAGCGGCTACACCTTC; CDR3 protein: CASQAGGSGYTF; D gene: TRBD1; J gene: TRBJ1-2; clone size: once; V gene: TRBV6-6
CDR3 DNA: TGTGCCAGCAGTGGCGATAGCGGGTTCCAAGAGACCCAGTACTTC; CDR3 protein: CASSGDSGFQETQYF; D gene: TRBD2; J gene: TRBJ2-5; clone size: .; V gene: TRBV6-4
CDR3 DNA: TGTTACCCGGACAGGGGCGAGCAGTACTTC; CDR3 protein: CYPDRGEQYF; D gene: TRBD1; J gene: TRBJ2-7; clone size: .; V gene: TRBV24-1
CDR3 DNA: TGTGCCAGCAGCCAAGATCCAGGTACATTAGAGCAGTACTTC; CDR3 protein: CASSQDPGTLEQYF; D gene: .; J gene: TRBJ2-7; clone size: few; V gene: TRBV3-1/TRBV3-2
CDR3 DNA: TGTGCCAGCAGCTTGACTAGCGGGGGGGCCCTTAGCTCCTACGAGCAGTACTTC; CDR3 protein: CASSLTSGGALSSYEQYF; D gene: TRBD2; J gene: TRBJ2-7; clone size: .; V gene: TRBV5-6
CDR3 DNA: TGCGCCAGCAGCCAAGATCCAGGAGGGGATGGCTACACCTTC; CDR3 protein: CASSQDPGGDGYTF; D gene: .; J gene: TRBJ1-2; clone size: .; V gene: TRBV4-3
CDR3 DNA: TGCGCCAGCAGCTTGGGAGCGACTAGTCTCCATGAGCAGTTCTTC; CDR3 protein: CASSLGATSLHEQFF; D gene: .; J gene: TRBJ2-1; clone size: .; V gene: TRBV5-1
CDR3 DNA: TGTGCCATCAGCGGAGGACTCGAAGGCTACGAGCAGTACTTC; CDR3 protein: CAISGGLEGYEQYF; D gene: .; J gene: TRBJ2-7; clone size: .; V gene: TRBV10-3
CDR3 DNA: TGTGCCAGCGAGCTAGCGGGAGGGATATGGGAGCAGTTCTTC; CDR3 protein: CASELAGGIWEQFF; D gene: TRBD2; J gene: TRBJ2-1; clone size: .; V gene: TRBV5-6
CDR3 DNA: TGTGCCAGCAGCCCAACCCGGGGACAGGGGGCGAGCAGTGAGCAGTTCTTC; CDR3 protein: CASSPTRGQGASSEQFF; D gene: TRBD1; J gene: TRBJ2-1; clone size: .; V gene: TRBV5-5
CDR3 DNA: TGCGCCAGCAGCCAAGAGGTGGCTGGAACAGGCCACTATGGCTACACCTTC; CDR3 protein: CASSQEVAGTGHYGYTF; D gene: .; J gene: TRBJ1-2; clone size: once; V gene: TRBV4-3
CDR3 DNA: TGCGCCAGCGGGCGACAGGGGAACACCGGGGAGCTGTTTTTT; CDR3 protein: CASGRQGNTGELFF; D gene: TRBD1; J gene: TRBJ2-2; clone size: .; V gene: TRBV5-1
CDR3 DNA: TGTGCCAGCAGATTGGGACAGTCGAACACTGAAGCTTTCTTT; CDR3 protein: CASRLGQSNTEAFF; D gene: TRBD1; J gene: TRBJ1-1; clone size: .; V gene: TRBV6-5
CDR3 DNA: TGTGCCAGCAGTCTTAGCGGGGGGAACGCCTACGAGCAGTACTTC; CDR3 protein: CASSLSGGNAYEQYF; D gene: TRBD2; J gene: TRBJ2-7; clone size: .; V gene: TRBV2